The text below deals with one TCR beta chain. These data come from a study of cytomegalovirus exposure and HLA in healthy donors. With 60 Vbeta and 13 Jbeta primers, the PCR was carried out. As handled by the study authors: It was a later analysis that counted tens of millions of unique TCR beta chains, of which about 10 million were shared. Here immunoSEQ multiplex PCR was the method, and the copy in TCRdb shows in-frame clones only, minus some. That table furnishes V, J and clone size, whereas the DNA furnished D and trimming. This sample has 150,000 or so clones, with roughly three quarters found just once. This CDR3 is 16 amino acids long. J was trimmed by 0 bases and V by 3 bases; bases with no gene match: 8. Germline CDR1 SGHNT, CDR2 YYREEE (reference sequence).

The sample was PBMCs. The rearrangement uses TRBV5-4 and TRBJ1-1; TRBD1 aligns across 7 bases. The sequence came from a man between 40 and 49 years old in good health and CMV-seropositive. CDR3 sequence reads: CASSSGGQRMNTEAFF. The CDR3 DNA reads TGTGCCAGCAGCTCCGGGGGACAGCGGATGAACACTGAAGCTTTCTTT. The full variable domain, in which reference TRBV5-4 and TRBJ1-1 provide the parts outside the CDR3, is ETGVTQSPTHLIKTRGQQVTLRCSSQSGHNTVSWYQQALGQGPQFIFQYYREEENGRGNFPPRFSGLQFPNYSSELNVNALELDDSALYLCASSSGGQRMNTEAFFGQGTRLTVV.